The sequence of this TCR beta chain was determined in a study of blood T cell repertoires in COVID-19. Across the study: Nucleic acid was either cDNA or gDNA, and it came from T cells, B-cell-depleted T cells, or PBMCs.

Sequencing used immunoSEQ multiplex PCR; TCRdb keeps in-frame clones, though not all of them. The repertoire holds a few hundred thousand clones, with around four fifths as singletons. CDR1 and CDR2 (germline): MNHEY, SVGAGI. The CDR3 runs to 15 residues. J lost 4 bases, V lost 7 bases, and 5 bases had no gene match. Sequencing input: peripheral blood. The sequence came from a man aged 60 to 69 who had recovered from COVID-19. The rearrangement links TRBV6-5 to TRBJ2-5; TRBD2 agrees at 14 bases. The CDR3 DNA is TGTGCCAGCACCTCGGGACTAGCGGGGGTAGAGACCCAGTACTTC. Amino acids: CASTSGLAGVETQYF.